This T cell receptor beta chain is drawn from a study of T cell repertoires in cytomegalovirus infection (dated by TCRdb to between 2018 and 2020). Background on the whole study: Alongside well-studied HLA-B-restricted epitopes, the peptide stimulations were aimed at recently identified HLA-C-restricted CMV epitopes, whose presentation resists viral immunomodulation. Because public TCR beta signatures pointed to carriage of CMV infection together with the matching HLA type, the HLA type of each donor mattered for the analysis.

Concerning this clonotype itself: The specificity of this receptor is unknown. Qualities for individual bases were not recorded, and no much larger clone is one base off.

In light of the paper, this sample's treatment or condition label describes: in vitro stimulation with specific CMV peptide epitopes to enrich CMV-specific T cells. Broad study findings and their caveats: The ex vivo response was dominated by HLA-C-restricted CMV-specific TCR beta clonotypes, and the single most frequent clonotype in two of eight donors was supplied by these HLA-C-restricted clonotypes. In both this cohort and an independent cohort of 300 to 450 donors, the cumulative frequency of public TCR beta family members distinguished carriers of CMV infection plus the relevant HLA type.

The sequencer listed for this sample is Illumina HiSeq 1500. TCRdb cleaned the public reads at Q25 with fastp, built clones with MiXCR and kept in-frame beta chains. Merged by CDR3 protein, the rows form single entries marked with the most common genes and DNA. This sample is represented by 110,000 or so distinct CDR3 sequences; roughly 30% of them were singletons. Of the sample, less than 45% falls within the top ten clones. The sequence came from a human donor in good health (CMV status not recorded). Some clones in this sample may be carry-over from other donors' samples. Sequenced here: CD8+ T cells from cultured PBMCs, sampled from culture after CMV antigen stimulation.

The base sequence is TGTGCCAGCAGAGAGACAGGGGGGATCGAGACCCAGTACTTC. The translation is CASRETGGIETQYF. The chain links TRBV7-9 with TRBJ2-5; TRBD1 aligns with 9 central bases. Compared with germline, V lacks 6 bases and J lacks 5 bases; bases without a gene match: 7. From the cysteine up to the phenylalanine, the CDR3 has a length of 14 residues. The DNA shown is the 42-base CDR3, in frame from base 1. Per the germline V gene (reference sequence), SEHNR is the CDR1 and FQNEAQ is the CDR2. The CDR3 plus the reference TRBV7-9 and TRBJ2-5 genes for the other parts give the full variable domain: DTGVSQNPRHKITKRGQNVTFRCDPISEHNRLYWYRQTLGQGPEFLTYFQNEAQLEKSRLLSDRFSAERPKGSFSTLEIQRTEQGDSAMYLCASRETGGIETQYFGPGTRLLVL.